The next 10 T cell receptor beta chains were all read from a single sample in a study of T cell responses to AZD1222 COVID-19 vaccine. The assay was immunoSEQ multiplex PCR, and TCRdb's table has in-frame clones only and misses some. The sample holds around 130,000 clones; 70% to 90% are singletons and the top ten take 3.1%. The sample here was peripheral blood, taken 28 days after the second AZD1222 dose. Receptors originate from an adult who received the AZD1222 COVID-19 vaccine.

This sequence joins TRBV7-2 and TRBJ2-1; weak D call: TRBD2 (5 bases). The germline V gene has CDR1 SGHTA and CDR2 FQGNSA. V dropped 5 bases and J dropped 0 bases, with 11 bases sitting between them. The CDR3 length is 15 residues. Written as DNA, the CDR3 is TGTGCCAGCAGCCATGGGGAGAGCTCCTACAATGAGCAGTTCTTC. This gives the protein CASSHGESSYNEQFF.

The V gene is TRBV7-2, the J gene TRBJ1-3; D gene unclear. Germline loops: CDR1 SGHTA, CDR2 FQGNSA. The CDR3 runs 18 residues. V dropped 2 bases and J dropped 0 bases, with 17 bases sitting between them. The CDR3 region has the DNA TGTGCCAGCAGCTTAATGAGGGTCGGGCCCCTCTCTGGAAACACCATATATTTT. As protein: CASSLMRVGPLSGNTIYF.

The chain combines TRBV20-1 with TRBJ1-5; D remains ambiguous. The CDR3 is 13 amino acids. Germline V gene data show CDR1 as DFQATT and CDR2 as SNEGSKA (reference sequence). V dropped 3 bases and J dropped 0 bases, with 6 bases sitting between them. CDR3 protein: CSASADSNQPQHF. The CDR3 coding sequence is TGCAGTGCTAGTGCCGATAGCAATCAGCCCCAGCATTTT.

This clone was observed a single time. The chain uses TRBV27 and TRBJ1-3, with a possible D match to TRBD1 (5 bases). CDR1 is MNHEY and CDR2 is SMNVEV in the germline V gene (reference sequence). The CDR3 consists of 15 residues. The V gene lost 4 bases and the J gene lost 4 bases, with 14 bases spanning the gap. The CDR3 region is CASSSDTAGGNTIYF. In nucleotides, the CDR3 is TGTGCCAGCAGTTCTGATACGGCAGGGGGAAACACCATATATTTT.

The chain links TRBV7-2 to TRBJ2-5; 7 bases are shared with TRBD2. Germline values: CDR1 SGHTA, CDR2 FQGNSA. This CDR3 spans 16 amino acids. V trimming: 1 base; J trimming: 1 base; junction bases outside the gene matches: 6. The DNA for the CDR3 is TGTGCCAGCAGCTTAGGGAGCGGGGTTGCCCAAGAGACCCAGTACTTC. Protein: CASSLGSGVAQETQYF. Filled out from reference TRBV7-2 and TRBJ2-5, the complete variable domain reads GAGVSQSPSNKVTEKGKDVELRCDPISGHTALYWYRQSLGQGLEFLIYFQGNSAPDKSGLPSDRFSAERTGGSVSTLTIQRTQQEDSAVYLCASSLGSGVAQETQYFGPGTRLLVL.

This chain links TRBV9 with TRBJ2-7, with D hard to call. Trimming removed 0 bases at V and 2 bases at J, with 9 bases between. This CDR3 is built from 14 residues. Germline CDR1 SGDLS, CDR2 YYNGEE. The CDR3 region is CASSVAPETYEQYF. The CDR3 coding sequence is TGTGCCAGCAGCGTAGCACCAGAAACCTACGAGCAGTACTTC.

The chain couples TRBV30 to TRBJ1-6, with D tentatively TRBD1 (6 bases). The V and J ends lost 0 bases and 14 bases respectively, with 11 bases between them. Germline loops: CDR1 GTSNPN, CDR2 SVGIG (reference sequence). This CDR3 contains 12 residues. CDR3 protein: CAWSVYRESLHF. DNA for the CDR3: TGTGCCTGGAGTGTATACAGGGAATCCCTCCACTTT.

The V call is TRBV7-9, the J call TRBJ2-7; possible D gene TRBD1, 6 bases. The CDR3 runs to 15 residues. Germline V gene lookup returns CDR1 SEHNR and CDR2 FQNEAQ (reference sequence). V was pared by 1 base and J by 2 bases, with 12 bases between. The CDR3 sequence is CASSLVTGFTYEQYF. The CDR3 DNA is TGTGCCAGCAGCTTAGTGACAGGTTTTACCTACGAGCAGTACTTC.

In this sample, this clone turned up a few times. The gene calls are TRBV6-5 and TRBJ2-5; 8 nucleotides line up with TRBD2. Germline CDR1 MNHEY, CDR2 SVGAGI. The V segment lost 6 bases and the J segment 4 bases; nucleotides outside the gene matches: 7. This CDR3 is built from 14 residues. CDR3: CASRATSVGETQYF. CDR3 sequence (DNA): TGTGCCAGCAGGGCGACTAGCGTGGGAGAGACCCAGTACTTC.

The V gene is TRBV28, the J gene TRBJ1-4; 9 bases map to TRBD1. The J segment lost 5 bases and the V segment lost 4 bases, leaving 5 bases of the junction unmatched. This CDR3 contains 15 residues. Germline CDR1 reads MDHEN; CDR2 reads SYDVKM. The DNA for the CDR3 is TGTGCCAGCAGTTCCCCGACAGGGGGAAATGAAAAACTGTTTTTT. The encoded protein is CASSSPTGGNEKLFF. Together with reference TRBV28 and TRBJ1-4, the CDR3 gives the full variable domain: DVKVTQSSRYLVKRTGEKVFLECVQDMDHENMFWYRQDPGLGLRLIYFSYDVKMKEKGDIPEGYSVSREKKERFSLILESASTNQTSMYLCASSSPTGGNEKLFFGSGTQLSVL.